The 22 T cell receptor beta chains given below trace back to one sample, sequenced in a study of T-cell reconstitution after alpha-beta-depleted transplantation in children. Unique molecular identifiers were built into the TCRbeta library. MiXCR, run by TCRdb on the PCR reads, gives a single entry per CDR3 protein. The sample has about 610,000 distinct CDR3 sequences, 25% to 30% seen once. This specimen consisted of PBMCs, obtained before TCRalphabeta/CD19-depleted stem cell transplant. The source of these receptors is a boy under three years old with Wiskott-Aldrich syndrome, due to receive a stem cell transplant.

J is TRBJ2-7 and V is TRBV12-3 or TRBV12-4; D is perhaps TRBD1 or TRBD2 (5 bases each). This CDR3 is 15 amino acids long. V lost 6 bases to trimming and J lost 7 bases, with 22 bases between them. CDR3 sequence: CASSSRWGSPGEQYF. The CDR3 nucleotides are TGTGCCAGCAGCTCCCGCTGGGGCAGCCCGGGAGAGCAGTACTTC.

This clonotype was counted between two and nine times. This sequence joins TRBV5-1 and TRBJ1-1; D is perhaps TRBD1 (5 bases). Trimming stripped 3 bases from V and 5 bases from J, with 23 bases between. Germline CDR1 and CDR2: SGHRS and YFSETQ. CDR3 length: 17 amino acids. CDR3 nucleotides: TGCGCCAGCAGCTCTGCCCGGGGGAATCGATTAGGGACTGAAGCTTTCTTT. Encoded protein: CASSSARGNRLGTEAFF.

The chain uses TRBV28 and TRBJ2-7; maybe TRBD2 (5 bases). The germline V gene encodes CDR1 MDHEN and CDR2 SYDVKM. V was pared by 7 bases and J by 0 bases, with 19 bases between. The CDR3 loop spans 16 amino acids. In DNA form, the CDR3 reads TGTGCCAGCAAAGGCCCGGACTCCCAACCCTCCTACGAGCAGTACTTC. Residues: CASKGPDSQPSYEQYF.

The CDR3 protein is CSARVAVGETQYF. The CDR3 nucleotides are TGCAGTGCTAGAGTGGCGGTGGGAGAGACCCAGTACTTC. The chain joins TRBV20-1 to TRBJ2-5, with D hard to call. This CDR3 has 13 amino acids. Germline CDR1 and CDR2: DFQATT and SNEGSKA (reference sequence). Trimming shortened V by 1 base and J by 4 bases, and 10 bases separated the two germline ends.

The V gene is TRBV28, the J gene TRBJ2-2; 11 bases are shared with TRBD1. In germline, CDR1 is MDHEN, CDR2 SYDVKM. Trimming took 5 bases from V and 2 from J; bases not matched to a gene: 10. The CDR3 is made up of 18 amino acids. CDR3 residues: CASSRPGTGGTNTGELFF. DNA of the CDR3: TGTGCCAGCAGTCGACCCGGGACAGGGGGAACAAACACCGGGGAGCTGTTTTTT.

The chain combines TRBV18 with TRBJ2-7; 9 bases agree with TRBD1. The CDR3 has 15 residues. The J segment lost 2 bases and the V segment lost 5 bases, leaving 7 bases of the junction unmatched. Germline CDR1 is KGHSH and CDR2 is LQKENI. The CDR3, as DNA: TGTGCCAGCTCATTGGGACAGGGAGGCGCCTACGAGCAGTACTTC. Its translation is CASSLGQGGAYEQYF.

The V and J genes are TRBV20-1 and TRBJ2-5; D is unresolved. V lost 4 bases, J lost 7 bases, and 16 bases lay in between. The CDR3 is 13 residues long. Germline CDR1 is DFQATT and CDR2 is SNEGSKA (reference sequence). The CDR3, as DNA: TGCAGTGCTAATGTGATAGACTCGGGGACCCAGTACTTC. As protein: CSANVIDSGTQYF.

The CDR3 here is CASSKPFNEQFF. The CDR3 bases are TGTGCCAGCTCAAAGCCTTTCAATGAGCAGTTCTTC. The V gene is TRBV5-5, the J gene TRBJ2-1; D gene uncertain. V was pared by 7 bases and J by 6 bases, with 11 bases between. The CDR3 spans 12 residues. Per germline, CDR1 SGHKS and CDR2 YYEKEE (reference sequence).

The chain joins TRBV12-3 or TRBV12-4 to TRBJ2-5; D is unresolved. The CDR3 is 12 residues long. With 0 bases removed from V and 7 bases from J, the gap between germline ends came to 6 bases. This chain's CDR3 is CASSLAEATQYF. CDR3 DNA: TGTGCCAGCAGTTTAGCGGAAGCGACCCAGTACTTC.

This clonotype was seen more than once but under ten times. The CDR3 region is CASSLVAGSREQFF. The CDR3 DNA follows: TGCGCCAGCAGCTTGGTAGCGGGTTCCCGTGAGCAGTTCTTC. The chain has TRBV5-1 and TRBJ2-1; TRBD2 matches 7 bases. The CDR3 loop spans 14 amino acids. Trimming removed 0 bases from V and 9 bases from J; junction bases left unmatched: 6. The germline CDR1 and CDR2 sequences are SGHRS and YFSETQ.

This clonotype was counted many times. The chain has TRBV3-1 and TRBJ2-7; D perhaps matches TRBD1 (6 bases). CDR1 and CDR2 from the germline V gene are LGHDT and YNNKEL (reference sequence). The CDR3 consists of 16 residues. The V and J ends lost 0 bases and 2 bases respectively, with 14 bases between them. The CDR3 coding sequence is TGTGCCAGCAGCCAAGAGTTTCCGGACAGCGCCTACGAGCAGTACTTC. Translated: CASSQEFPDSAYEQYF.

V gene TRBV7-8 combines with J gene TRBJ2-1; 7 nucleotides line up with TRBD2. The germline CDR1 and CDR2 sequences are SGHVS and FQNEAQ. The CDR3 is made up of 13 amino acids. Trimming at V came to 3 bases and at J to 12 bases, leaving 8 bases not matched to a gene. The DNA for the CDR3 is TGTGCCAGCAGCTTGCACCGGGGGGTCGGGCAGTTCTTC. The encoded protein is CASSLHRGVGQFF.

The gene calls are TRBV27 and TRBJ2-2; 11 bases match TRBD2. V dropped 1 base and J dropped 5; count of bases not matched to a gene: 3. The CDR3 spans 16 residues. Germline lookup yields CDR1 MNHEY and CDR2 SMNVEV (reference sequence). The CDR3 loop reads CASSLLGLAVTGELFF. CDR3 nucleotide sequence: TGTGCCAGCAGTTTATTGGGACTAGCGGTAACCGGGGAGCTGTTTTTT.

Only a few counts were recorded for this clonotype. The genes are TRBV29-1 and TRBJ2-1, with TRBD2 identical over 14 bases. The trim removed 8 bases at V and 8 bases at J, leaving 8 bases unmatched. Germline CDR1 SQVTM, CDR2 ANQGSEA. The CDR3 spans 14 residues. The CDR3 DNA follows: TGCAGCCTCGCCGGGACTAGCGGGAGTCATGAGCAGTTCTTC. Its translation is CSLAGTSGSHEQFF.

The rearrangement links TRBV24-1 to TRBJ2-1; 11 bases are a match to TRBD2. This CDR3 is 14 amino acids long. The germline V gene has CDR1 KGHDR and CDR2 SFDVKD. The V and J ends lost 4 bases and 9 bases, in that order; junction bases with no gene match: 4. The DNA of the CDR3 is TGTGCCACCAGTGACGGACTAGCGGGCGGTGAGCAGTTCTTC. This translates into CATSDGLAGGEQFF.

This clonotype occurred a few times. The CDR3: CASSLEGQYSYNEQFF. As DNA, the CDR3 is TGTGCCAGCAGCTTAGAGGGCCAGTACTCATACAATGAGCAGTTCTTC. J is TRBJ2-1 and V is TRBV7-9; the D is unclear. The CDR3 is 16 residues long. V was clipped by 1 base and J by 4 bases, with 14 bases between them. Germline V gene data show CDR1 as SEHNR and CDR2 as FQNEAQ (reference sequence).

J is TRBJ2-2 and V is TRBV12-3 or TRBV12-4; D is perhaps TRBD2 (6 bases). The CDR3 is 15 amino acids. V gave up 2 bases and J gave up 4 bases, with 11 bases separating them. CDR3 nucleotide sequence: TGTGCCAGCAGTTTACGGTCCGGGAGCACCGGGGAGCTGTTTTTT. This gives the protein CASSLRSGSTGELFF.

The chain uses TRBV30 and TRBJ2-3; D gene unclear. Germline values: CDR1 GTSNPN, CDR2 SVGIG (reference sequence). The CDR3 sequence is 11 residues long. Trimming shortened V by 7 bases and J by 5 bases, and 10 bases separated the two germline ends. The CDR3 DNA is TGTGCCTCACGTCGGGTAGATACGCAGTATTTT. It yields the protein CASRRVDTQYF.

CDR3 nucleotide sequence: TGTGCCAGCAGCCACTGGGTCATAGCGGGACACGCGAACACCGGGGAGCTGTTTTTT. Its translation: CASSHWVIAGHANTGELFF. This sequence joins TRBV4-2 and TRBJ2-2, with 8 nucleotides matching TRBD2. Germline V gives CDR1 LGHNA, CDR2 YNFKEQ. This CDR3 spans 19 amino acids. J gave up 0 bases and V 3 bases, and 12 bases lay outside the gene matches.

The V gene is TRBV12-3 or TRBV12-4, the J gene TRBJ1-1; D is possibly TRBD1 (6 bases). The ends were cut back, 8 bases at V and 1 base at J, with 11 bases in the middle. The CDR3 runs 13 residues. The CDR3 loop reads CASGGQWNTEAFF. The CDR3 bases are TGTGCCAGCGGTGGACAGTGGAACACTGAAGCTTTCTTT.

This chain uses TRBV7-9 with TRBJ1-4; D uncertain. The CDR3 contains 13 residues. The germline V gene has CDR1 SEHNR and CDR2 FQNEAQ (reference sequence). Trimming cost V 3 bases and J 6 bases, with 8 bases left between them. In DNA form, the CDR3 reads TGTGCCAGCAGCTTCTGGGGTGATGAAAAACTGTTTTTT. Translation: CASSFWGDEKLFF.

In this sample, this clonotype turned up once. The rearrangement uses TRBV7-2 and TRBJ2-3; D call uncertain. Per the germline V gene, CDR1 is SGHTA and CDR2 is FQGNSA. The ends were cut back, 4 bases at V and 6 bases at J, with 11 bases in the middle. The CDR3 totals 13 residues. The CDR3 protein is CASSSVVGDTQYF. The CDR3 region has the DNA TGTGCCAGCAGCTCAGTGGTGGGGGATACGCAGTATTTT. The full variable domain, completed using reference TRBV7-2 and TRBJ2-3, is GAGVSQSPSNKVTEKGKDVELRCDPISGHTALYWYRQSLGQGLEFLIYFQGNSAPDKSGLPSDRFSAERTGGSVSTLTIQRTQQEDSAVYLCASSSVVGDTQYFGPGTRLTVL.